This TCR beta chain came from a study of Ad26.COV2.S vaccination and SARS-CoV-2 variants. Overall study: The vaccine Ad26.COV2.S was put into the muscle once, or twice with 56 days between.

V was cut by 5 bases and J by 5 bases, with 15 bases left in between. The CDR3 spans 14 residues. Germline CDR1 is SGHAT and CDR2 is FQNNGV. Sequenced by immunoSEQ multiplex PCR; TCRdb stores in-frame clones only, minus some. The sample records a few hundred thousand clones, roughly four fifths being singletons. The treatment was: 15 to 20 received Ad26.COV2.S at low or high dose, single or two shots; roughly five received placebo; per-sample allocation not given. All samples were drawn on day 63, counting from the first vaccine or placebo injection. The shot given was an Ad26 vector that makes Wuhan-strain SARS-CoV-2 spike.

The chain has TRBV11-2 and TRBJ1-1, with D unclear. The TCR originated in a person between 18 and 65 years old who received the Ad26.COV2.S COVID-19 vaccine or a placebo. The specimen comprised peripheral blood, sampled in a trial of Ad26.COV2.S vaccine versus placebo. CDR3 nucleotides: TGTGCCAGCAGCCCAGTTACGGGAGGGACTGAAGCTTTCTTT. It codes for CASSPVTGGTEAFF.